The 24 T cell receptor beta chains below come from one sample, sequenced in a study of T cells in Graves' hyperthyroidism and ophthalmopathy. Amplified TCR beta CDR3 regions came from RNA transcripts. The HTBI primer set drove a first-round RT-PCR of the TCR CDR3. From the multiplex PCR reads, TCRdb called clonotypes with MiXCR, one entry per CDR3 protein. The table has 300,000 to 450,000 distinct CDR3 sequences, 11% to 15% seen once. Sequencing was performed on blood. All receptors derive from a woman aged 60-75 years with Graves' hyperthyroidism.

This clonotype was seen repeatedly, ten times or more. This rearrangement joins TRBV5-1 to TRBJ1-1; the D is unclear. Looked up from germline, CDR1 is SGHRS and CDR2 is YFSETQ. CDR3 length equals 14 residues. V lost 5 bases and J 1 base, leaving 12 bases between the germline ends. CDR3 sequence reads: CASSFDTRNTEAFF. Written as DNA, the CDR3 is TGCGCCAGCAGTTTTGACACGAGGAACACTGAAGCTTTCTTT. Filled out from reference TRBV5-1 and TRBJ1-1, the complete variable domain reads KAGVTQTPRYLIKTRGQQVTLSCSPISGHRSVSWYQQTPGQGLQFLFEYFSETQRNKGNFPGRFSGRQFSNSRSEMNVSTLELGDSALYLCASSFDTRNTEAFFGQGTRLTVV.

This clonotype was counted ten times or more. This chain joins TRBV7-2 and TRBJ2-5, with a possible D match to TRBD1 (6 bases). From germline, CDR1 is SGHTA and CDR2 FQGNSA. Trimming removed 6 bases at V and 5 bases at J, with 16 bases between. There are 14 residues in the CDR3. In DNA form, the CDR3 reads TGTGCCAGCAGTACACGGGCAGGGGTGGAGACCCAGTACTTC. Translated: CASSTRAGVETQYF.

At least ten counts were recorded for this clonotype. The V gene is TRBV6-5, the J gene TRBJ1-6, with D maybe TRBD1 (6 bases). CDR1 is MNHEY, CDR2 SVGAGI, per germline. This CDR3 has 17 amino acids. Between the trimmed V and J ends, which lost 2 bases and 7 bases, there was a span of 18 bases. CDR3 sequence: CASSYGPGALGNSPLHF. In nucleotides, the CDR3 is TGTGCCAGCAGTTACGGGCCGGGGGCACTCGGGAATTCACCCCTCCACTTT.

This chain connects TRBV20-1 to TRBJ1-1; D possibly corresponds to TRBD1 (5 bases). The V gene lost 6 bases and the J gene lost 6 bases, with 17 bases spanning the gap. The CDR3 has 13 residues. Looked up from germline, CDR1 is DFQATT and CDR2 is SNEGSKA (reference sequence). CDR3 amino acids: CSASGTRDSEAFF. In nucleotides, the CDR3 is TGCAGTGCATCAGGGACGCGGGATTCTGAAGCTTTCTTT.

This clonotype was detected only a few times. The CDR3 sequence: CSVARTVNTEAFF. Here the CDR3 DNA reads TGCAGCGTCGCCCGGACGGTTAACACTGAAGCTTTCTTT. The chain links TRBV29-1 to TRBJ1-1, with D unresolved. This CDR3 is 13 amino acids long. CDR1 and CDR2 from the germline V gene are SQVTM and ANQGSEA. V gave up 6 bases and J gave up 2 bases, with 13 bases separating them. The complete variable domain, with remaining parts taken from reference TRBV29-1 and TRBJ1-1, reads SAVISQKPSRDICQRGTSLTIQCQVDSQVTMMFWYRQQPGQSLTLIATANQGSEATYESGFVIDKFPISRPNLTFSTLTVSNMSPEDSSIYLCSVARTVNTEAFFGQGTRLTVV.

The chain has TRBV6-1 and TRBJ1-4; D is unresolved. This CDR3 contains 13 residues. Germline V gene lookup returns CDR1 MNHNS and CDR2 SASEGT. V gave up 7 bases and J gave up 3 bases, with 9 bases separating them. The CDR3 spells CASMRAPNEKLFF. Here the CDR3 DNA reads TGTGCCAGCATGAGGGCGCCTAATGAAAAACTGTTTTTT.

This clonotype was seen repeatedly, ten times or more. V is TRBV11-2 and J is TRBJ2-7; D is perhaps TRBD1 (5 bases). Germline values: CDR1 SGHAT, CDR2 FQNNGV. The CDR3 extends over 14 amino acids. Deletions cut 5 bases from V and 0 bases from J, with 11 bases between. The CDR3 sequence is CASSPAGFSYEQYF. The DNA for the CDR3 is TGTGCCAGCAGCCCCGCAGGGTTCTCCTACGAGCAGTACTTC.

The table lists this clonotype with many counts. The genes are TRBV28 and TRBJ1-1; D unresolved. The CDR3 runs to 14 residues. V was trimmed by 1 base and J by 3 bases, leaving 9 bases between them. Germline V lookup: CDR1 MDHEN, CDR2 SYDVKM. The DNA for the CDR3 is TGTGCCAGCAGTTTATATCGGAGGGACACTGAAGCTTTCTTT. The encoded protein is CASSLYRRDTEAFF.

This clonotype was seen many times. The chain is built from TRBV28 and TRBJ1-5; perhaps TRBD1 as D (5 bases). CDR1 is MDHEN and CDR2 is SYDVKM in the germline V gene. CDR3 length: 15 residues. V was trimmed by 6 bases and J by 1 base, leaving 13 bases between them. The CDR3: CASSLTAGSNQPQHF. Written as DNA, the CDR3 is TGTGCCAGCAGCCTGACAGCCGGGAGCAATCAGCCCCAGCATTTT.

The chain combines TRBV10-1 with TRBJ2-3; D is ambiguous. The ends were cut back, 3 bases at V and 4 bases at J, with 14 bases in the middle. Looked up from germline, CDR1 is WNHNN and CDR2 is SYGVQD (reference sequence). The CDR3 is made up of 15 amino acids. The CDR3: CASSDYTEVADTQYF. The CDR3, as DNA: TGCGCCAGCAGTGACTACACTGAGGTCGCAGATACGCAGTATTTT.

In its sample, this clonotype was seen many times. The chain has TRBV28 and TRBJ1-2; D not resolved. CDR3 length: 12 residues. Trimming pared 4 bases from V and 8 bases from J, leaving 11 bases between. CDR1 MDHEN and CDR2 SYDVKM come from the germline V gene. The CDR3, as DNA: TGTGCCAGCAGTTCCTACTCCAAGGGCTACACCTTC. As protein: CASSSYSKGYTF.

This clonotype was recorded at least ten times. The rearrangement joins TRBV5-1 to TRBJ2-3; D may be TRBD2 (5 bases). Germline V gives CDR1 SGHRS, CDR2 YFSETQ. The CDR3 has 17 residues. Trimming left V 0 bases short and J 2 bases short, with 16 bases between. This chain's CDR3 is CASSLEDSSWDTDTQYF. The CDR3 region has the DNA TGCGCCAGCAGCTTGGAGGACTCTTCTTGGGACACAGATACGCAGTATTTT.

The J gene is TRBJ1-2, the V gene TRBV24-1; 7 nucleotides match TRBD1. Germline CDR1 reads KGHDR; CDR2 reads SFDVKD. CDR3 length: 14 amino acids. V lost 3 bases and J lost 4; bases outside the gene matches: 4. CDR3 sequence (DNA): TGTGCCACCAGTGATGACAGGGAAGGCTATGGCTACACCTTC. Translating it yields CATSDDREGYGYTF.

The chain is built from TRBV6-4 and TRBJ2-3; no clear D gene. Deletions cut 7 bases from V and 0 bases from J, with 8 bases between. Germline CDR1 MRHNA, CDR2 SNTAGT. This CDR3 has 13 residues. CDR3 sequence reads: CASKFGSTDTQYF. CDR3 DNA: TGTGCCAGCAAGTTCGGGAGCACAGATACGCAGTATTTT.

This clonotype was seen many times. V gene TRBV28 combines with J gene TRBJ1-1; 10 bases map to TRBD1. Germline lookup yields CDR1 MDHEN and CDR2 SYDVKM. Losses at the gene ends were 6 bases for V and 6 bases for J; bases not matched to a gene: 7. The CDR3 is 14 residues long. In DNA, the CDR3 is TGTGCCAGCAGCACCGGGACAGGGGACGCTGAAGCTTTCTTT. It yields the protein CASSTGTGDAEAFF.

As for this clonotype: A much bigger clone sits one base away, suggesting this may be a read error. This chain uses TRBV20-1 with TRBJ2-3; D remains unclear. The assigned J gene may be wrong: the sequence end matches TRBJ1-5 better. There are 14 residues in the CDR3. CDR1 is DFQATT and CDR2 is SNEGSKA in the germline V gene (reference sequence). In DNA, the CDR3 is TGCAGTGCTAGACTCTCTGCAAGGCCAGATACGCAGCATTTT. Amino acid sequence: CSARLSARPDTQHF.

This clonotype turned up a few times. The rearrangement uses TRBV3-1 and TRBJ1-1; TRBD1 aligns across 7 bases. Germline V gives CDR1 LGHDT, CDR2 YNNKEL (reference sequence). J was trimmed by 8 bases and V by 3 bases; bases with no gene match: 9. The CDR3 is 14 residues long. CDR3: CASSQSTGWGEAFF. DNA for the CDR3: TGTGCCAGCAGCCAGTCGACAGGGTGGGGAGAAGCTTTCTTT.

This clonotype was counted only a few times. The V and J genes are TRBV12-3 or TRBV12-4 and TRBJ2-5; D remains unclear. V shed 6 bases and J shed 4 bases, with 12 bases lying between them. CDR3 length: 13 residues. The CDR3 region has the DNA TGTGCCAGCAGCCGCCCTTCCGGAGAGACCCAGTACTTC. Translating gives CASSRPSGETQYF.

This clonotype was observed at least ten times. V gene TRBV20-1 combines with J gene TRBJ2-5; D is undetermined. The CDR3 extends over 12 amino acids. V lost 3 bases to trimming and J lost 7 bases, with 12 bases between them. Germline CDR1 DFQATT, CDR2 SNEGSKA (reference sequence). CDR3 nucleotides: TGCAGTGCTAGTTCGGCGGTGGGGACCCAGTACTTC. Translated, it gives CSASSAVGTQYF.

The chain has TRBV27 and TRBJ2-5, with 7 bases matching TRBD2. From germline, CDR1 is MNHEY and CDR2 SMNVEV (reference sequence). After removal of 4 bases from V and 4 bases from J, the junction contained 6 bases not matched to a gene. The CDR3 totals 14 residues. CDR3 coding DNA: TGTGCCAGCAGTTGGGGCGGGAGCGTAGAGACCCAGTACTTC. Translated: CASSWGGSVETQYF.

The chain uses TRBV20-1 and TRBJ1-5, with D possibly matching TRBD1 (6 bases). V was pared by 5 bases and J by 0 bases, with 11 bases between. The CDR3 loop spans 14 amino acids. Germline CDR1 and CDR2: DFQATT and SNEGSKA (reference sequence). The CDR3 nucleotides read TGCAGTGCTCCAATCAGGGGTAGCAATCAGCCCCAGCATTTT. Translation: CSAPIRGSNQPQHF.

This clonotype was seen at least ten times. The chain employs TRBV6-1 and TRBJ2-5; TRBD1 might be the D (6 bases). V dropped 6 bases and J dropped 5 bases, with 25 bases sitting between them. Germline V gives CDR1 MNHNS, CDR2 SASEGT. The CDR3 length is 17 residues. This CDR3 is CASRNSKGGKIGETQYF. CDR3 DNA sequence: TGTGCCAGCAGAAACAGCAAAGGGGGAAAGATCGGGGAGACCCAGTACTTC.

This chain uses TRBV27 with TRBJ2-1; no clear D. Per germline, CDR1 MNHEY and CDR2 SMNVEV (reference sequence). The V end was cut by 4 bases, the J end by 8 bases, with 18 bases between. This CDR3 contains 15 residues. The CDR3 reads CASSYAARGDHEQFF. The DNA of the CDR3 is TGTGCCAGCAGTTACGCGGCCAGAGGAGACCATGAGCAGTTCTTC.

This clonotype was detected a few times. The chain recombines TRBV24-1 with TRBJ2-3; 12 bases match TRBD2. The CDR3 extends over 18 amino acids. Looked up from germline, CDR1 is KGHDR and CDR2 is SFDVKD. V was clipped by 7 bases and J by 3 bases; unmatched bases: 13. CDR3 DNA: TGTGCCACCAGAGGACCGGGACTAGCGGGTAGTGGTACAGATACGCAGTATTTT. It codes for CATRGPGLAGSGTDTQYF.